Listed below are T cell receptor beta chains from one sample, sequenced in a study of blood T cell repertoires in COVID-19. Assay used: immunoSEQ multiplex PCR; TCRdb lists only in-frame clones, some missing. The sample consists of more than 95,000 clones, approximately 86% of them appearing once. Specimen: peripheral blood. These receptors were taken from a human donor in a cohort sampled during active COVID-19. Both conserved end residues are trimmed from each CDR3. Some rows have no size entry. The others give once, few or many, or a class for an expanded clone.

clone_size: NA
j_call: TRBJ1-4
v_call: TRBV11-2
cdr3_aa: ASSLDASLEGGEKLF

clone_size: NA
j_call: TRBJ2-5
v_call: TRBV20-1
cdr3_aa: SASNRGIPETQY

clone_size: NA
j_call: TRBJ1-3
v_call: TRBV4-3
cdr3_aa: ASSQSGGSGNTIY

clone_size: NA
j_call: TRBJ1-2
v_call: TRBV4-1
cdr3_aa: ASSQVQQIQSNYGYT

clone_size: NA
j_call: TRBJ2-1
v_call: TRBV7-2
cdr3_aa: ASSLRVRGDNEQF

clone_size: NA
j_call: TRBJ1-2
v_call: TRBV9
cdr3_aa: ASSVEGRGSLGYT

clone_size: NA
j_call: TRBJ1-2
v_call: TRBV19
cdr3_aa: ASSPGDSPYGYT

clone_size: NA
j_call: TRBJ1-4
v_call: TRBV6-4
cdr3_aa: ASSKDRDSEKLF

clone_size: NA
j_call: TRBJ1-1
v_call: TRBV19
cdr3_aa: ASSLDRGPGTEAF

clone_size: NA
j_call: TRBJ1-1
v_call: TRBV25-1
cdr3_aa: ASSDGVKDTEAF

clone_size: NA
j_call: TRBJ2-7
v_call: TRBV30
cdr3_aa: AWSGGAGGVADYEQY

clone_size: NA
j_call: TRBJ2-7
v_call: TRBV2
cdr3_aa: ASSGSGEQY

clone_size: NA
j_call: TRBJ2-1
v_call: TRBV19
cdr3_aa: ASSPTKPGLAGTTRSYNEQF

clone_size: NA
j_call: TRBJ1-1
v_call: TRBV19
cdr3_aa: ASSILGGIGYTEAF

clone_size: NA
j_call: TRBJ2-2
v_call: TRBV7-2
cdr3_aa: ASSPQVINTGELF

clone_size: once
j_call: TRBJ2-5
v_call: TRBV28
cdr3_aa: ASSPSGAWVETQY

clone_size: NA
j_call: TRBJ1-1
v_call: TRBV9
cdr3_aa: ASSWGGRDTEAF

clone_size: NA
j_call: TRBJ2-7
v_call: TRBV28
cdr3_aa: ASSLSPYSYEQY

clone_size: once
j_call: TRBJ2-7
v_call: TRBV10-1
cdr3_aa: ASSGNRVREQY

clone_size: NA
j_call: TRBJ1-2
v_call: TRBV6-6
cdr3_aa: ASSQLYEGRSPYFGYT

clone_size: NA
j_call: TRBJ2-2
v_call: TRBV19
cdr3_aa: ASTPGWRMLTGELF

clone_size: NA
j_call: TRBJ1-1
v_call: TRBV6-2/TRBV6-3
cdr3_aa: ASSYWTVNTEAF

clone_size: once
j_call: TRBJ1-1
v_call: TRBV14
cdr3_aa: ASSLEGQGEWDTEAF

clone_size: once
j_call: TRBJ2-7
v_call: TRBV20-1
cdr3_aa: SVRTAYEQY

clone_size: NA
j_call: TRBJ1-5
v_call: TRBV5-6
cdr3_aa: ASSFGTGISQPQH

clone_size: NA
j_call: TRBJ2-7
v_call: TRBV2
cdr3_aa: ASRTAYEQY

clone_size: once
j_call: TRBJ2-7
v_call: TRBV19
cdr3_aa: ASSMSGGEYEQY

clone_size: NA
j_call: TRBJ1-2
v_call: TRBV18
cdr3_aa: ASSPSGSGDGYT

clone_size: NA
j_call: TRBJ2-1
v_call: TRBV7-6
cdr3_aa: ASSLAPWRGGGYNEQF

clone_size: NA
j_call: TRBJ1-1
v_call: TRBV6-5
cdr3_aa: ASSYLGAPWNTEAF

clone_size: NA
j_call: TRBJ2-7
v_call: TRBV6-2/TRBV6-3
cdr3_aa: ASSYSGGEQY

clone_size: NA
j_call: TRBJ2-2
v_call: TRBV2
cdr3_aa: ASIYRPNTGELF

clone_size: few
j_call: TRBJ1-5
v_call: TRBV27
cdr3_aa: ASSSQGAREPQH

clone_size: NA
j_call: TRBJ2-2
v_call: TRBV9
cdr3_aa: ASSTISNTGELF

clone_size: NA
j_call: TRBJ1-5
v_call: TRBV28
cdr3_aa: AFSTSRNQPQH

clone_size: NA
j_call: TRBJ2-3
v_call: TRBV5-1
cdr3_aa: ASSPPGASGGTDTQY

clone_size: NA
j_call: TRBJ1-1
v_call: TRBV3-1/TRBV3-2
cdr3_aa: ASSQDTGYTEAF

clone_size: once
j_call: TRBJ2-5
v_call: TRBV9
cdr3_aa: ATSWTGQLGETQY

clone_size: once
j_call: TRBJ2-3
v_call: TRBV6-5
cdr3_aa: ASSYARSSTDTQY

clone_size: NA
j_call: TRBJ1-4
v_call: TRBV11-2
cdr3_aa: ASSSRVFKEKLF

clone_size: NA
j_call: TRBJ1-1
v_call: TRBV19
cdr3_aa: ATWSVTEAF

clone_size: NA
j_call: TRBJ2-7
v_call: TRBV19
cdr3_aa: ASSAGTGPYEQY

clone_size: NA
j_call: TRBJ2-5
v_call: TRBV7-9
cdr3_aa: ASSLQGGFRETQY

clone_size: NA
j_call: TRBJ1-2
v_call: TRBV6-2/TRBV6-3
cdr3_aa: ASSNSGYGYT

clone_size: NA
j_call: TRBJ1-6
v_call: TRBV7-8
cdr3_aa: ASSLTDSVNSPLH

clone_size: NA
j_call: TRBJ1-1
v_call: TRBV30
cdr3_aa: AWSPSFNTEAF

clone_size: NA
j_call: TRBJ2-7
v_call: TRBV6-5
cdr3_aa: ASRPDLAGEQY

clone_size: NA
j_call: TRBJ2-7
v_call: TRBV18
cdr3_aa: ASSPRPLAGETYEQY

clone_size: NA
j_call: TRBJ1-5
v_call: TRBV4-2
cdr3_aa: ASSQDPQGPTHDNQPQH

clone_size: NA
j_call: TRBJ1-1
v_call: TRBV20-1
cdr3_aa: SAAKRDEAF

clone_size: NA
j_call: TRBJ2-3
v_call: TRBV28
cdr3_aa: ASSDYLAGAREDTQY

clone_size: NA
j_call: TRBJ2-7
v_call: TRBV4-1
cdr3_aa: ASSQPQGQSLGQY

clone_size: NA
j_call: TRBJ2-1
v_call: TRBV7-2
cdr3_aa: ASSLDGRTGWF